A single sample gave rise to the 15 T cell receptor beta chains below, sequenced in a study of STAT5B mutations in CD4+ large granular lymphocyte leukemia. The assay was immunoSEQ multiplex PCR, and TCRdb's table has in-frame clones only and misses some. The sample records 25,000 to 35,000 clones, roughly 72% being singletons. The sequenced sample consisted of CD4+ T cells from blood buffy coats. The source of these receptors is a human donor in good health.

This chain uses TRBV29-1 with TRBJ2-1; 8 nucleotides agree with TRBD2. The CDR3 is 16 residues long. Trimming at V came to 4 bases and at J to 0 bases, leaving 8 bases not matched to a gene. CDR1 SQVTM and CDR2 ANQGSEA come from the germline V gene. The CDR3 coding sequence is TGCAGCGTTGTATCTGGCAGCGGGAGCTCCTACAATGAGCAGTTCTTC. As protein: CSVVSGSGSSYNEQFF.

This clone was seen more than once but under ten times. The chain is built from TRBV7-9 and TRBJ1-1; D ambiguous. The CDR3 is 13 residues long. V lost 5 bases and J 5 bases, leaving 12 bases between the germline ends. The germline CDR1 and CDR2 sequences are SEHNR and FQNEAQ (reference sequence). The chain's CDR3 is CASSRAAETEAFF. CDR3 sequence (DNA): TGTGCCAGCAGCCGTGCAGCCGAGACTGAAGCTTTCTTT. Full variable domain (rest looked up from reference TRBV7-9 and TRBJ1-1): DTGVSQNPRHKITKRGQNVTFRCDPISEHNRLYWYRQTLGQGPEFLTYFQNEAQLEKSRLLSDRFSAERPKGSFSTLEIQRTEQGDSAMYLCASSRAAETEAFFGQGTRLTVV.

This sequence joins TRBV18 and TRBJ1-2; D possibly corresponds to TRBD1 (6 bases). Germline V CDR1 and CDR2: KGHSH, LQKENI. The CDR3 covers 16 residues. Trimming took 4 bases from V and 2 from J, leaving 17 bases between them. Here the CDR3 reads CASSRGLPGANYGYTF. CDR3 DNA: TGTGCCAGCTCACGTGGGCTGCCGGGGGCGAACTATGGCTACACCTTC.

This chain joins TRBV30 and TRBJ2-5; weak D call: TRBD2 (6 bases). This CDR3 has 14 residues. Germline V gene sequence: CDR1 GTSNPN, CDR2 SVGIG (reference sequence). V lost 5 bases, J lost 8 bases, and 21 bases lay in between. DNA of the CDR3: TGTGCCTGGTCTAGACTAGGGAGCCGAGGAACCCAGTACTTC. This translates into CAWSRLGSRGTQYF.

This chain links TRBV4-2 with TRBJ1-4; 8 nucleotides align to TRBD1. This CDR3 contains 15 residues. With 4 bases clipped from V and 4 bases from J, the junction kept 5 bases outside the gene matches. Per the germline V gene, CDR1 is LGHNA and CDR2 is YNFKEQ. The CDR3 protein is CASSRGTGVNEKLFF. The DNA for the CDR3 is TGTGCCAGCAGCCGAGGGACAGGCGTTAATGAAAAACTGTTTTTT.

V usage is TRBV5-4 and J usage is TRBJ2-5, with TRBD2 matching 8 bases. The J call could be wrong; TRBJ2-7 is a better fit for the DNA end. The CDR3 has 15 residues. The germline V gene encodes CDR1 SGHNT and CDR2 YYREEE (reference sequence). The CDR3 here is CASSSGRESSYEQYF. The CDR3 DNA reads TGTGCCAGCAGCTCCGGGAGGGAGAGCTCCTACGAGCAGTACTTC.

CDR3 amino acids: CASSLLSVSNQPQHF. The CDR3 nucleotides read TGTGCCAGCAGTTTATTGTCGGTTAGCAATCAGCCCCAGCATTTT. The V call is TRBV28, the J call TRBJ1-5; D not certain. The germline CDR1 and CDR2 sequences are MDHEN and SYDVKM. CDR3 length: 15 amino acids. Trimming pared 1 base from V and 0 bases from J, leaving 7 bases between.

In this sample, this clone turned up a few times. The rearrangement links TRBV7-8 to TRBJ2-2; 7 nucleotides agree with TRBD1. CDR1 is SGHVS and CDR2 is FQNEAQ in the germline V gene. After removal of 4 bases from V and 6 bases from J, the junction contained 8 bases not matched to a gene. The CDR3 totals 15 residues. The CDR3 here is CASSSGGWRAGELFF. The CDR3 DNA follows: TGTGCCAGCAGCTCAGGGGGTTGGCGGGCCGGGGAGCTGTTTTTT.

A single count supports this clone. V gene TRBV4-1 combines with J gene TRBJ1-4; 9 nucleotides line up with TRBD1. Losses at the gene ends were 0 bases for V and 6 bases for J; bases not matched to a gene: 8. The germline V gene has CDR1 MGHRA and CDR2 YSYEKL. This CDR3 has 17 residues. The DNA of the CDR3 is TGCGCCAGCAGCCAAGATACCGGACAGGGGCCGGATGAAAAACTGTTTTTT. It specifies CASSQDTGQGPDEKLFF.

This clone was seen a handful of times. The V call is TRBV18, the J call TRBJ2-5; D assignment may be TRBD1 or TRBD2 (5 bases each). Trimming shortened V by 3 bases and J by 2 bases, and 10 bases separated the two germline ends. The CDR3 sequence is 14 residues long. The germline V gene has CDR1 KGHSH and CDR2 LQKENI. The CDR3 nucleotides read TGTGCCAGCTCACCTGCCGGGGCACAAGAGACCCAGTACTTC. Protein product: CASSPAGAQETQYF.

The J gene is TRBJ2-1, the V gene TRBV7-9; D ambiguous. The germline V gene has CDR1 SEHNR and CDR2 FQNEAQ (reference sequence). V lost 0 bases and J lost 2, with 11 bases in between. The CDR3 runs to 16 residues. The CDR3 sequence: CASSLARVATYNEQFF. CDR3 sequence (DNA): TGTGCCAGCAGCTTAGCGAGAGTAGCAACCTACAATGAGCAGTTCTTC.

V gene TRBV5-1 combines with J gene TRBJ1-2; unclear D gene. The CDR3 totals 12 residues. V lost 0 bases and J lost 7, with 7 bases in between. Looked up from germline, CDR1 is SGHRS and CDR2 is YFSETQ. CDR3 sequence: CASSLDRGGYTF. CDR3 in DNA: TGCGCCAGCAGCTTGGACAGAGGTGGCTACACCTTC. Complete variable domain (other parts from reference TRBV5-1 and TRBJ1-2): KAGVTQTPRYLIKTRGQQVTLSCSPISGHRSVSWYQQTPGQGLQFLFEYFSETQRNKGNFPGRFSGRQFSNSRSEMNVSTLELGDSALYLCASSLDRGGYTFGSGTRLTVV.

This chain joins TRBV30 and TRBJ1-1; no firm D call. The V gene lost 2 bases and the J gene lost 5 bases, with 12 bases spanning the gap. In germline, CDR1 is GTSNPN, CDR2 SVGIG (reference sequence). This CDR3 region has 13 residues. The CDR3 DNA sequence: TGTGCCTGGAGTCCTGCCGCGGATACTGAAGCTTTCTTT. Its translation: CAWSPAADTEAFF.

This chain links TRBV11-2 with TRBJ2-2; D is unresolved. The CDR3 spans 15 residues. The V end was cut by 4 bases, the J end by 1 base, with 10 bases between. Looked up from germline, CDR1 is SGHAT and CDR2 is FQNNGV. The CDR3 DNA reads as TGTGCCAGCAGCTCTCCCCGTCGGAACACCGGGGAGCTGTTTTTT. The encoded protein is CASSSPRRNTGELFF.

The CDR3 sequence: CASSFKGAPYEQYF. CDR3 nucleotides: TGTGCCAGCAGCTTTAAGGGGGCACCCTACGAGCAGTACTTC. The rearrangement links TRBV5-4 to TRBJ2-7; 7 positions match TRBD1. CDR3 size: 14 residues. V dropped 2 bases and J dropped 2; count of bases not matched to a gene: 4. CDR1 SGHNT and CDR2 YYREEE come from the germline V gene (reference sequence).